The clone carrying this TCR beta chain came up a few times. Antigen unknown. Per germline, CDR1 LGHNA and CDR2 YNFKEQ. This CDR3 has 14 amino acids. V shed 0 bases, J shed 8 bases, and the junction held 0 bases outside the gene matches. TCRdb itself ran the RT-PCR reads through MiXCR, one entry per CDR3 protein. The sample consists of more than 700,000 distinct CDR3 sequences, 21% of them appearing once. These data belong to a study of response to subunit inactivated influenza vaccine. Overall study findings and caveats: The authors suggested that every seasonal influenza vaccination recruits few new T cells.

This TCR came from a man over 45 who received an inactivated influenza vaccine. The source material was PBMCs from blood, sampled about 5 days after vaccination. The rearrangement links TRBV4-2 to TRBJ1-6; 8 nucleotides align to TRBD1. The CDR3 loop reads CASSQETGDSPLHF. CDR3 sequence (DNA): TGTGCCAGCAGCCAAGAGACAGGGGATTCACCCCTCCACTTT.